This T cell receptor beta chain was identified during a study of blood T cell repertoires in COVID-19. Background on the study: Samples came from the United States, Italy and Spain, spanning acute and convalescent COVID-19.

The CDR3 consists of 15 residues. Germline V gene sequence: CDR1 SGHRS, CDR2 YFSETQ. Trimming took 0 bases from V and 9 from J; bases not matched to a gene: 5. In the original analysis: Reference gene primer amplification gave nucleated cell count estimates. Libraries were prepared by immunoSEQ multiplex PCR; TCRdb keeps only in-frame clonotypes and omits some of them. V and J calls plus clone size are reproduced from that table; the DNA served to infer D and trimming. The sample contains nearly 90,000 clones, approximately 88% of which appear only once. Input material: peripheral blood. This chain uses TRBV5-1 with TRBJ1-6; 8 nucleotides align to TRBD1. This clonotype was sampled from a man aged 55 to 70 with acute or convalescent COVID-19. The DNA for the CDR3 is TGCGCCAGCAGCTTGGCCGGAGACAGGGGTTCACCCCTCCACTTT. This encodes CASSLAGDRGSPLHF.